This T cell receptor (beta chain) appears in the sequencing data of a study of CD8+ T cells in alopecia areata. At the level of the study: Patients remained on tofacitinib for 6 to 18 months and then went 6 months without it. Findings and limits, study-wide: Higher clonality than in normal scalp was seen in lesional scalp, especially alopecia totalis/universalis.

Specified treatment: oral pan-JAK inhibitor, 5-10 mg twice daily. Punch biopsies of lesional scalp, plus peripheral blood, were taken from alopecia areata patients. The table lists this clone with a count of one. What it binds is not known. V lost 7 bases, J lost 4 bases, and 7 bases stayed unmatched. Germline V CDR1 and CDR2: LNHDA, SQIVND (reference sequence). The CDR3 has 14 amino acids. RNA extraction was followed by reverse transcription into cDNA, which acted as the sequencing template. The data were produced by immunoSEQ multiplex PCR, yet TCRdb's version contains in-frame clones alone and is incomplete. The sample shows approximately 100,000 clones, 50% to 60% of them seen only once.

Source: CD8+ T cells sorted from blood, taken between weeks 55 and 65, from a patient treated with tofacitinib. This chain links TRBV19 with TRBJ1-5, with 7 bases lining up with TRBD1. This sequence originates from a human donor with alopecia areata. The CDR3 reads CASKLGQSNQPQHF. The CDR3 DNA follows: TGTGCCAGTAAGTTGGGACAGAGTAATCAGCCCCAGCATTTT.